The 4 T cell receptor beta chains below come from one sample, sequenced in a study of cytomegalovirus exposure and HLA in healthy donors (dated by TCRdb to about 2017). Library generation was performed with the immunoSEQ multiplex PCR assay. The multiplex PCR relied on a mix of 60 forward primers for TCR Vbeta segments and 13 reverse primers for TCR Jbeta segments. TCRdb carries this immuneACCESS record with in-frame sequences only. Its versions omit some clonotypes, under half of them owing to an unresolved V gene in the studies checked, with the rest unexplained. The sample has some 150,000 clones on record, approximately 78% of them singletons. Roughly 7.8% of the sample rests with the top ten. Input material: PBMCs. All receptors come from a woman between 45 and 60 years old in good health and CMV-seropositive.

The V gene is TRBV5-1, the J gene TRBJ1-1; D is uncertain. V was shortened by 0 bases and J by 0 bases, with 6 bases between the two germline ends. CDR1 is SGHRS and CDR2 is YFSETQ in the germline V gene. This CDR3 spans 14 amino acids. The CDR3 sequence is CASSLGDLNTEAFF. The CDR3 coding sequence is TGCGCCAGCAGCTTGGGCGACTTGAACACTGAAGCTTTCTTT.

This clone was counted between two and nine times. The rearrangement uses TRBV6-1 and TRBJ2-7, with D hard to call. The CDR3 is 13 amino acids. Looked up from germline, CDR1 is MNHNS and CDR2 is SASEGT. Deletions cut 6 bases from V and 3 bases from J, with 12 bases between. In DNA, the CDR3 is TGTGCCAGCAGCCATTCAACAGTCTACGAGCAGTACTTC. The encoded protein is CASSHSTVYEQYF.

This clone was counted once. V and J are TRBV7-2 and TRBJ2-1, with 8 bases that match TRBD1. Germline V gene lookup returns CDR1 SGHTA and CDR2 FQGNSA. This CDR3 is 15 amino acids long. V was pared by 1 base and J by 3 bases, with 2 bases of the junction left unmatched. The CDR3 sequence: CASSLVGQGYNEQFF. CDR3 in DNA: TGTGCCAGCAGCTTAGTCGGACAGGGCTACAATGAGCAGTTCTTC.

J is TRBJ2-2 and V is TRBV11-3; 7 bases fit TRBD1. V shed 4 bases and J 0 bases; nucleotides not matched to a gene: 2. This CDR3 spans 15 amino acids. Germline V gene data show CDR1 as SGHNT and CDR2 as YENEEA. As DNA, the CDR3 is TGTGCCAGCAGCTGGGACAGTTCGAACACCGGGGAGCTGTTTTTT. Amino acids: CASSWDSSNTGELFF.